This T cell receptor beta chain derives from a study of cytomegalovirus exposure and HLA in healthy donors. It was with 60 Vbeta and 13 Jbeta primers that the PCR ran. Study processing details: About 83 million unique TCR beta chains, 10 million to 14 million shared, were counted in a later analysis. Assay used: immunoSEQ multiplex PCR; TCRdb lists only in-frame clones, some missing. That table supplies the V and J calls and clone size; D and trimming were determined from the DNA. The sample carries roughly 100,000 clones, about 81% recorded once. Study-wide results and caveats: Later on, analysis showed that most CMV-associated TCR beta chains appeared to be HLA-restricted. HLA alleles were associated with roughly 17,000 TCR beta sequences in a later analysis at 0.05 false discovery rate.

V dropped 3 bases and J dropped 4 bases, with 16 bases sitting between them. The CDR3 extends over 16 amino acids. Looked up from germline, CDR1 is LNHDA and CDR2 is SQIVND (reference sequence). On this clone itself: Its antigen is unidentified.

This sequence joins TRBV19 and TRBJ1-5; tentative D call: TRBD1 (5 bases). The source of this sequence is a man between 25 and 39 years old in good health and CMV-seronegative. Sequencing was carried out using PBMCs. CDR3: CASSIPGRRLNQPQHF. As DNA, the CDR3 is TGTGCCAGTAGTATCCCAGGGCGCAGGTTAAATCAGCCCCAGCATTTT.